This TCR beta chain was sequenced for a study of cytomegalovirus exposure and HLA in healthy donors. Study-wide points: Sequencing artifact likely explains a cluster of highly shared sequence variants. Previously analyzed data showed that most TCR beta V segments were productive at a frequency of about 87% or about 30%.

PCR amplification relied on 60 Vbeta primers (plus 13 Jbeta primers). Sequencing used immunoSEQ multiplex PCR; TCRdb keeps in-frame clones, though not all of them. The data contain 120,000 to 150,000 clones, 76% of them singletons. Concerning this clone: No antigen is known for it.

With 3 bases clipped from V and 1 base from J, the junction kept 11 bases outside the gene matches. CDR3 length equals 17 residues. Germline V gives CDR1 LNHDA, CDR2 SQIVND (reference sequence). The receptor's source is a man between 18 and 35 years old in good health and CMV-seronegative. This chain uses TRBV19 with TRBJ2-7, with TRBD2 identical over 8 bases. Source material: PBMCs. In nucleotides, the CDR3 is TGTGCCAGTAGTATCGGTTTCGGAGCGGGAGTTTCCTACGAGCAGTACTTC. This sequence encodes CASSIGFGAGVSYEQYF.